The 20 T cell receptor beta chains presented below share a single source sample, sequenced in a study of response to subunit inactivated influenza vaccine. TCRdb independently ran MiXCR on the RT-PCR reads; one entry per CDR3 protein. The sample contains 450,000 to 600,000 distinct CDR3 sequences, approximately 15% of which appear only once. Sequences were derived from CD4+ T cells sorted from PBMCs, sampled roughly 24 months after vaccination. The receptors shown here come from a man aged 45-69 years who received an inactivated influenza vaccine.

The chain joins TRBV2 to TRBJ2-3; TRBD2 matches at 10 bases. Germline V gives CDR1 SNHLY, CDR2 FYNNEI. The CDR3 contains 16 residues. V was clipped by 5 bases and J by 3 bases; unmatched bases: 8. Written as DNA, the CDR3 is TGTGCCAGCAGTAGCCTAGCGGGAGCGGGAACAGATACGCAGTATTTT. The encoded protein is CASSSLAGAGTDTQYF.

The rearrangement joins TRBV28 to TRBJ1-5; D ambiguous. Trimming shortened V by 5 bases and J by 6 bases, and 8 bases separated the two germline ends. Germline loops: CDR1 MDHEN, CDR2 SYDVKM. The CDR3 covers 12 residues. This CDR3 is CASSNGFQPQHF. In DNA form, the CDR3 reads TGTGCCAGCAGTAATGGGTTTCAGCCCCAGCATTTT.

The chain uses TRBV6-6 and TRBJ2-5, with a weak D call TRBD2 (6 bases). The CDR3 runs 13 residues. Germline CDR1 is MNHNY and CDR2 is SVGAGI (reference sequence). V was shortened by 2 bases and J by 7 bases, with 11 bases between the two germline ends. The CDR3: CASSYGDGRTQYF. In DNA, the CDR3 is TGTGCCAGCAGTTACGGGGACGGGAGGACCCAGTACTTC.

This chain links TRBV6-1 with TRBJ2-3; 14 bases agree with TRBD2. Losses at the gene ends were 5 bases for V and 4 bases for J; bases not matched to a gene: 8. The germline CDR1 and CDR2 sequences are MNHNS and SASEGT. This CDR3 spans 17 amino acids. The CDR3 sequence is CASSRPGLAGEADTQYF. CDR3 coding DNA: TGTGCCAGCAGTCGTCCGGGACTAGCGGGGGAGGCAGATACGCAGTATTTT.

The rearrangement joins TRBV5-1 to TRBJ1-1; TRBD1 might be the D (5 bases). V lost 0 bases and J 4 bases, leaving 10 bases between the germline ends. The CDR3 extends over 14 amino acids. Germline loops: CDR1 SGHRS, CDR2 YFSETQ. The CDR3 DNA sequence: TGCGCCAGCAGCTTGGACCCCGGGGGCACTGAAGCTTTCTTT. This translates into CASSLDPGGTEAFF. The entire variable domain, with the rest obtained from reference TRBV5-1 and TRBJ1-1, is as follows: KAGVTQTPRYLIKTRGQQVTLSCSPISGHRSVSWYQQTPGQGLQFLFEYFSETQRNKGNFPGRFSGRQFSNSRSEMNVSTLELGDSALYLCASSLDPGGTEAFFGQGTRLTVV.

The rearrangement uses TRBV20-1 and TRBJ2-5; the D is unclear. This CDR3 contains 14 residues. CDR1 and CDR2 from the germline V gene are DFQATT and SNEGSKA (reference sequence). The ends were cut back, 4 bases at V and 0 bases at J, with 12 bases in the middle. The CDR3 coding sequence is TGCAGTGCTAACCCAGTGGGCTACCAAGAGACCCAGTACTTC. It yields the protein CSANPVGYQETQYF.

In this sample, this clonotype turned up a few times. The CDR3 sequence is CASSWRGAKEDTQYF. The CDR3 DNA sequence: TGCGCCAGCTCGTGGCGGGGGGCCAAGGAAGATACGCAGTATTTT. The chain couples TRBV5-1 to TRBJ2-3; TRBD2 matches at 8 bases. In germline, CDR1 is SGHRS, CDR2 YFSETQ. The ends lost 7 bases at V and 5 bases at J; junction bases unmatched: 12. The CDR3 sequence is 15 residues long.

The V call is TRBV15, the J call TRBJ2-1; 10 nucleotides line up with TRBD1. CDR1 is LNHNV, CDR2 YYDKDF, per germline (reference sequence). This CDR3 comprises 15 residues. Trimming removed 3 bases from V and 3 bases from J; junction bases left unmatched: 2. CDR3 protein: CATSSGTGVYNEQFF. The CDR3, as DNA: TGTGCCACCAGCAGCGGGACAGGGGTCTACAATGAGCAGTTCTTC.

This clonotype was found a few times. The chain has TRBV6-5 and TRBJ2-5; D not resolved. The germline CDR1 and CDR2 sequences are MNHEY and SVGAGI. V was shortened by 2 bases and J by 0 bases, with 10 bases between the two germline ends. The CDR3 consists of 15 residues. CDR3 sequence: CASSYQPLNQETQYF. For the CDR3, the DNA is TGTGCCAGCAGTTACCAACCGCTAAACCAAGAGACCCAGTACTTC.

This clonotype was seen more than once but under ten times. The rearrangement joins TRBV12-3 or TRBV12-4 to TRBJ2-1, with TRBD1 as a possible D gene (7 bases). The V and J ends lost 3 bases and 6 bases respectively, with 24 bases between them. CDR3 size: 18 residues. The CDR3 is CASSFRAAGLRQGNEQFF. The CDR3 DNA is TGTGCCAGCAGTTTTCGGGCGGCGGGACTCCGACAGGGCAATGAGCAGTTCTTC.

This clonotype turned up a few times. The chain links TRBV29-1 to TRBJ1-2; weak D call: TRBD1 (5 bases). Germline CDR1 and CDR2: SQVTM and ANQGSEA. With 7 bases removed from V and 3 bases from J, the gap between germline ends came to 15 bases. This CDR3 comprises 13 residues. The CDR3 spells CSGGTGTDYGYTF. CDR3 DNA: TGCAGCGGGGGGACCGGGACGGACTATGGCTACACCTTC.

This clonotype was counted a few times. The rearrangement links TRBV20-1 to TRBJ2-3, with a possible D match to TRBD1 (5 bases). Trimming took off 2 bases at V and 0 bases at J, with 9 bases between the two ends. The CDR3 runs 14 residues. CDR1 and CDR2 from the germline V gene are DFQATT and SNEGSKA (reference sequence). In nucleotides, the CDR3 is TGCAGTGCTAGAACAGGCACTAGCACAGATACGCAGTATTTT. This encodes CSARTGTSTDTQYF.

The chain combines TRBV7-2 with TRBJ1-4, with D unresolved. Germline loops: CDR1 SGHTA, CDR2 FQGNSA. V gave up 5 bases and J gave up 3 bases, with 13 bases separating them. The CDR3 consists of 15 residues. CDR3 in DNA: TGTGCCAGCAGCGCAAGGATTCTTCCTAATGAAAAACTGTTTTTT. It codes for CASSARILPNEKLFF.

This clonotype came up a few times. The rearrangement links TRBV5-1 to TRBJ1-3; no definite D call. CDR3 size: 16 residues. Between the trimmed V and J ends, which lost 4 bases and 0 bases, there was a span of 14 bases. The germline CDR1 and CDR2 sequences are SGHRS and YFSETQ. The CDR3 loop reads CASSSGGLGSGNTIYF. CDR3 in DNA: TGCGCCAGCAGCAGTGGAGGATTGGGCTCTGGAAACACCATATATTTT.

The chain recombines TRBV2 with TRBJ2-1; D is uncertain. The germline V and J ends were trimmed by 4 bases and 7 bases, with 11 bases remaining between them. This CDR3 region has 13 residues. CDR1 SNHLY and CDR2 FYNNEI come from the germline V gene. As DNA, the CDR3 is TGTGCCAGCAGTGGTGCCCCCGGAAATGAGCAGTTCTTC. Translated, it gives CASSGAPGNEQFF.

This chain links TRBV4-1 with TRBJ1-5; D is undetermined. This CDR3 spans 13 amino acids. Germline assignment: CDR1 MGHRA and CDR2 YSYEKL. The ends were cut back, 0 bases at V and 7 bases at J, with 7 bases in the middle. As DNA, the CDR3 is TGCGCCAGCAGCCAAGATACCTGGCAGCCCCAGCATTTT. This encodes CASSQDTWQPQHF.

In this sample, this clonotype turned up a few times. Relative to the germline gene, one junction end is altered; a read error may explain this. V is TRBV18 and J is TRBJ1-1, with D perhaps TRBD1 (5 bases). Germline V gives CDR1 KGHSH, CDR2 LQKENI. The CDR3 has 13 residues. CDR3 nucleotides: TGTGCCAGCGCACCAGGGACGAACACTGAAGCTTTCTTT. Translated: CASAPGTNTEAFF. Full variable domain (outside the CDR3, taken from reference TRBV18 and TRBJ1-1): NAGVMQNPRHLVRRRGQEARLRCSPMKGHSHVYWYRQLPEEGLKFMVYLQKENIIDESGMPKERFSAEFPKEGPSILRIQQVVRGDSAAYFCASAPGTNTEAFFGQGTRLTVV.

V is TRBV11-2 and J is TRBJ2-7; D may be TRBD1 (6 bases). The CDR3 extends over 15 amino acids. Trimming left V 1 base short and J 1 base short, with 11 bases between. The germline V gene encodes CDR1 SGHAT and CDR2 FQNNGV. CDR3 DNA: TGTGCCAGCAGCTTAGCCAGGGGAATTTCCTACGAGCAGTACTTC. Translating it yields CASSLARGISYEQYF.

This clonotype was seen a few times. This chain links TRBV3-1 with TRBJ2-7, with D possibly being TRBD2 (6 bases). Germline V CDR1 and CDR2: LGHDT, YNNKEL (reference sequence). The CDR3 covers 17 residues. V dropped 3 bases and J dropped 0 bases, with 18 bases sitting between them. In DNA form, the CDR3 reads TGTGCCAGCAGCCAGGGGCCCCTTAGCGGAGACTCCTACGAGCAGTACTTC. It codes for CASSQGPLSGDSYEQYF.

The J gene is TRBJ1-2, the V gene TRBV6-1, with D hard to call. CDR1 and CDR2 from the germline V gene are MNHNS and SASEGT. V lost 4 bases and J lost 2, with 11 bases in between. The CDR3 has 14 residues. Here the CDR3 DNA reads TGTGCCAGCAGTGGGAGAGGGTGGAACTATGGCTACACCTTC. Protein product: CASSGRGWNYGYTF.